Described below is a single T cell receptor beta chain sequence and its context. Its target is not known. The template for TCR beta VDJ and CDR3 sequence profiling was genomic DNA. TCRdb used MiXCR to reprocess the reads, holding one entry per CDR3 protein. The sample gives under 200,000 distinct CDR3 sequences, around 65% of which show up once; about half is in the top ten. CDR1 and CDR2 (germline): SGHRS, YFSETQ. Deletions cut 0 bases from V and 1 base from J, with 7 bases between. The CDR3 spans 14 residues. This sample was included in a study of CD8+CD57+ T cells in acquired aplastic anemia. About the study: Sorted CD4+ plus CD8+ cells gave DNA averaging about 3.2 ug. Broader study findings: Both patients and controls carried the same twenty-nine CD8+ CDR3 sequences.

The chain joins TRBV5-1 to TRBJ1-1; a weak D match, TRBD1 (5 bases). The specimen was sorted CD4+, CD8+, or CD8+CD57+ T cells (not recorded which) from PBMCs. This receptor was obtained from a human donor with severe aplastic anemia or a healthy control (not recorded which). The DNA for the CDR3 is TGCGCCAGCAGCTTGGGTGGACAGAACACTGAAGCTTTCTTT. It specifies CASSLGGQNTEAFF.